Shown below are 23 T cell receptor beta chains from a single sample sequenced in a study of blood T cell repertoires in COVID-19. Produced via immunoSEQ multiplex PCR; TCRdb's table is partial and in-frame only. The table shows 200,000 to 250,000 clones, with around 86% occurring only once. Sequencing used peripheral blood. Source of these receptors: a woman aged 50 to 60 with COVID-19, enrolled during active disease.

The chain has TRBV14 and TRBJ1-1; no clear D. Deletions cut 0 bases from V and 5 bases from J, with 10 bases between. The CDR3 has 14 amino acids. Germline loops: CDR1 SGHDN, CDR2 FVKESK. This CDR3 is CASSQEGLRTEAFF. DNA for the CDR3: TGTGCCAGCAGCCAAGAGGGTTTGCGGACTGAAGCTTTCTTT.

In regard to this clone: Compared with germline, one end of the junction differs, possibly owing to a read error. V gene TRBV7-2 combines with J gene TRBJ2-3; tentatively, D is TRBD2 (7 bases). This CDR3 spans 12 amino acids. Germline lookup yields CDR1 SGHTA and CDR2 FQGNSA. The CDR3 loop reads CASSRGGATRDF. CDR3 sequence (DNA): TGTGCCAGCAGCAGGGGGGGGGCTACCCGGGATTTT.

The chain uses TRBV11-3 and TRBJ2-7; TRBD2 matches 8 bases. From germline, CDR1 is SGHNT and CDR2 YENEEA. This CDR3 contains 15 residues. The V and J ends lost 5 bases and 1 base, in that order; junction bases with no gene match: 7. CDR3 bases: TGTGCCAGCAGCCGTAGCGGGGATCCTTCCTACGAGCAGTACTTC. Translating gives CASSRSGDPSYEQYF.

The chain recombines TRBV18 with TRBJ2-7; tentatively, D is TRBD1 (6 bases). The CDR3 is 13 residues long. Germline CDR1 and CDR2: KGHSH and LQKENI. Trimming left V 4 bases short and J 3 bases short, with 10 bases between. The CDR3 is CASSLRTVYEQYV. CDR3 in DNA: TGTGCCAGCTCACTACGGACAGTCTACGAGCAGTACGTC.

A note on this clone: Germline is not matched at one junction end, which may reflect a read error. V gene TRBV11-2 combines with J gene TRBJ1-1; D is perhaps TRBD1 (5 bases). The CDR3 consists of 10 residues. Germline CDR1 is SGHAT and CDR2 is FQNNGV. CDR3 amino acids: CASSPAGRLF. In nucleotides, the CDR3 is TGTGCCAGCAGCCCCGCAGGGAGGTTGTTT.

The V gene is TRBV19, the J gene TRBJ1-5, with D uncertain. CDR1 LNHDA and CDR2 SQIVND come from the germline V gene (reference sequence). The V gene lost 3 bases and the J gene lost 2 bases, with 14 bases spanning the gap. The CDR3 runs to 16 residues. The CDR3 reads CASSMTRGFGNQPQHF. CDR3 sequence (DNA): TGTGCCAGTAGTATGACCCGGGGTTTCGGCAATCAGCCCCAGCATTTT.

The CDR3 sequence: CASSYWGGDYGYTF. The CDR3, as DNA: TGTGCCAGCAGTTACTGGGGGGGCGACTATGGCTACACCTTC. This sequence joins TRBV6-5 and TRBJ1-2; tentative D call: TRBD1 (6 bases). The germline V gene encodes CDR1 MNHEY and CDR2 SVGAGI. The CDR3 has 14 residues. V was clipped by 1 base and J by 3 bases, with 9 bases between them.

CDR3 nucleotide sequence: TGTGCCAGCAGTTCCCCCCCGAGCTCCTATAATTCACCCCTCCACTTT. Translating it yields CASSSPPSSYNSPLHF. The gene calls are TRBV6-6 and TRBJ1-6; no firm D call. In germline, CDR1 is MNHNY, CDR2 SVGAGI (reference sequence). This CDR3 spans 16 amino acids. Trimming took 4 bases from V and 0 from J, leaving 10 bases between them.

This chain links TRBV6-5 with TRBJ2-3, with 8 bases matching TRBD1. Germline trimming cut 6 bases from V and 1 base from J; bases unmatched to any gene: 6. CDR1 and CDR2 (germline): MNHEY, SVGAGI. This CDR3 has 15 residues. The CDR3 DNA is TGTGCCAGCAGGGACAGGGATTGGGGCACAGATACGCAGTATTTT. Translated: CASRDRDWGTDTQYF.

This chain uses TRBV5-8 with TRBJ1-2, with unresolved D. This CDR3 is 10 amino acids long. Germline V lookup: CDR1 SGHTS, CDR2 YDEGEE. Trimming cost V 2 bases and J 7 bases, with 3 bases left between them. CDR3 sequence reads: CASSFSGYTF. CDR3 in DNA: TGTGCCAGCAGCTTCTCTGGCTACACCTTC. Complete variable domain (other parts from reference TRBV5-8 and TRBJ1-2): EAGVTQSPTHLIKTRGQQATLRCSPISGHTSVYWYQQALGLGLQFLLWYDEGEERNRGNFPPRFSGRQFPNYSSELNVNALELEDSALYLCASSFSGYTFGSGTRLTVV.

The chain uses TRBV7-6 and TRBJ1-1; 10 nucleotides match TRBD1. The germline V gene has CDR1 SGHVS and CDR2 FNYEAQ. This CDR3 is 14 amino acids long. V gave up 5 bases and J gave up 5 bases; unmatched junction bases: 5. CDR3 sequence (DNA): TGTGCCAGCAGCCGGAGGGACAGGGGTACTGAAGCTTTCTTT. This codes for CASSRRDRGTEAFF. The variable domain in full, completed from reference TRBV7-6 and TRBJ1-1, reads GAGVSQSPRYKVTKRGQDVALRCDPISGHVSLYWYRQALGQGPEFLTYFNYEAQQDKSGLPNDRFSAERPEGSISTLTIQRTEQRDSAMYRCASSRRDRGTEAFFGQGTRLTVV.

V usage is TRBV29-1 and J usage is TRBJ1-1, with TRBD1 identical over 11 bases. In germline, CDR1 is SQVTM, CDR2 ANQGSEA. V lost 7 bases, J lost 3 bases, and 1 base stayed unmatched. The CDR3 runs 12 residues. The CDR3 region has the DNA TGCAGCGCGGGACAGGGGGACACTGAAGCTTTCTTT. Translated: CSAGQGDTEAFF.

CDR3 region: CASSRLPTSYEQYV. The CDR3 DNA is TGTGCCAGCAGCCGACTCCCCACGAGCTACGAGCAGTACGTC. The chain is built from TRBV3-1 (or the pseudogene TRBV3-2) and TRBJ2-7; D unresolved. Trimming cost V 4 bases and J 3 bases, with 13 bases left between them. CDR1 LGHDT and CDR2 YNNKEL come from the germline V gene (reference sequence). The CDR3 has 14 residues.

The chain has TRBV5-6 and TRBJ2-7; a possible D gene is TRBD1 (5 bases). CDR3 length equals 14 residues. Germline-derived CDR1 and CDR2 are SGHDT and YYEEEE. V lost 0 bases to trimming and J lost 6 bases, with 13 bases between them. This chain's CDR3 is CASSLGQKAAEQYV. CDR3 in DNA: TGTGCCAGCAGCTTGGGACAGAAGGCCGCCGAGCAGTACGTC.

V usage is TRBV5-6 and J usage is TRBJ2-2; D possibly corresponds to TRBD1 (5 bases). The V end lost 2 bases, the J end lost 5 bases, and 19 bases lay between the germline ends. The CDR3 contains 17 residues. CDR1 and CDR2 from the germline V gene are SGHDT and YYEEEE. The DNA for the CDR3 is TGTGCCAGCAGCTTAAAGGTCGTGGGGCGCTCAACCGGGGAGCTGTTTTTT. It yields the protein CASSLKVVGRSTGELFF.

The chain employs TRBV7-2 and TRBJ1-2, with a tentative D call TRBD1 (6 bases). Trimming removed 0 bases at V and 4 bases at J, with 15 bases between. Germline-derived CDR1 and CDR2 are SGHTA and FQGNSA. The CDR3 is made up of 16 amino acids. CDR3 in amino acids: CASSLAPDRRLYGYTF. The CDR3 bases are TGTGCCAGCAGCTTAGCCCCCGACAGGAGACTCTATGGCTACACCTTC. The whole variable domain, filled in from reference TRBV7-2 and TRBJ1-2, reads GAGVSQSPSNKVTEKGKDVELRCDPISGHTALYWYRQSLGQGLEFLIYFQGNSAPDKSGLPSDRFSAERTGGSVSTLTIQRTQQEDSAVYLCASSLAPDRRLYGYTFGSGTRLTVV.

J is TRBJ1-3 and V is TRBV7-8, with a possible D match to TRBD1 (5 bases). CDR3 length: 19 amino acids. Trimming pared 1 base from V and 0 bases from J, leaving 19 bases between. In germline, CDR1 is SGHVS, CDR2 FQNEAQ. As DNA, the CDR3 is TGTGCCAGCAGCTTAGGTGACCCGGCAGGGTTGGGCTCTGGAAACACCATATATTTT. It yields the protein CASSLGDPAGLGSGNTIYF.

The V gene is TRBV7-2, the J gene TRBJ2-1; possibly TRBD2 for D (6 bases). The germline V gene has CDR1 SGHTA and CDR2 FQGNSA. The CDR3 covers 15 residues. Trimming cost V 5 bases and J 5 bases, with 16 bases left between them. CDR3 residues: CASSDPGTVNNEQFF. As DNA, the CDR3 is TGTGCCAGCAGCGATCCCGGGACTGTCAACAATGAGCAGTTCTTC. Combining the CDR3 with reference TRBV7-2 and TRBJ2-1 gives the whole variable domain GAGVSQSPSNKVTEKGKDVELRCDPISGHTALYWYRQSLGQGLEFLIYFQGNSAPDKSGLPSDRFSAERTGGSVSTLTIQRTQQEDSAVYLCASSDPGTVNNEQFFGPGTRLTVL.

This clone was detected once. This CDR3 reads CASSVARVNTGELFF. CDR3 sequence (DNA): TGTGCCAGCAGCGTGGCCCGGGTTAACACCGGGGAGCTGTTTTTT. This chain joins TRBV6-2 or TRBV6-3 and TRBJ2-2; D not certain. With 6 bases removed from V and 2 bases from J, the gap between germline ends came to 13 bases. Per the germline V gene, CDR1 is MNHEY and CDR2 is SVGEGT. The length of the CDR3 is 15 residues.

CDR3 bases: TGTGCCAGCAGCCAAACGGGGCAGGGAGGGACAGATACGCAGTATTTT. Translation gives CASSQTGQGGTDTQYF. The chain links TRBV25-1 to TRBJ2-3; 7 bases agree with TRBD2. The CDR3 is made up of 16 amino acids. Germline V gene data show CDR1 as MGHDK and CDR2 as SYGVNS. V lost 6 bases to trimming and J lost 3 bases; unmatched junction nucleotides: 12.

The chain joins TRBV19 to TRBJ2-2; 10 bases fit TRBD1. The CDR3 contains 17 residues. The germline CDR1 and CDR2 sequences are LNHDA and SQIVND (reference sequence). Unmatched junction bases numbered 15, after V lost 8 bases and J lost 6 bases. The CDR3 loop is CASWDRGFRRSAGELFF. As DNA, the CDR3 is TGTGCCAGTTGGGACAGGGGATTTAGGAGGTCTGCCGGGGAGCTGTTTTTT. Drawing the rest from reference TRBV19 and TRBJ2-2, the complete variable domain is DGGITQSPKYLFRKEGQNVTLSCEQNLNHDAMYWYRQDPGQGLRLIYYSQIVNDFQKGDIAEGYSVSREKKESFPLTVTSAQKNPTAFYLCASWDRGFRRSAGELFFGEGSRLTVL.

The V call is TRBV10-1, the J call TRBJ1-6, with D perhaps TRBD1 (5 bases). Trimming left V 3 bases short and J 0 bases short, with 15 bases between. The CDR3 is made up of 18 amino acids. In germline, CDR1 is WNHNN, CDR2 SYGVQD (reference sequence). Here the CDR3 DNA reads TGCGCCAGCAGTGACGGGACCAGGGAGGGCTCCTATAATTCACCCCTCCACTTT. This translates into CASSDGTREGSYNSPLHF.

V is TRBV6-6 and J is TRBJ1-2, with TRBD1 matching over 7 bases. CDR1 MNHNY and CDR2 SVGAGI come from the germline V gene (reference sequence). The CDR3 runs 13 residues. V dropped 4 bases and J dropped 5; count of bases not matched to a gene: 4. Here the CDR3 DNA reads TGTGCCAGCAGTTCCGGGACAGATTATGGCTACACCTTC. Translating it yields CASSSGTDYGYTF.